This T cell receptor beta chain was sequenced in a study of shared clonotypes between healthy human individuals. Study-level points and caveats: Relative to clonotypes present in all four donors, those not shared had lower generation probabilities.

The CDR3 is 14 residues long. Trimming left V 1 base short and J 5 bases short, with 13 bases between. Germline CDR1 SGHKS, CDR2 YYEKEE (reference sequence). Sequencing used immunoSEQ multiplex PCR; TCRdb keeps in-frame clones, though not all of them. The sample yields around 700,000 clones, just over 90% seen once. CD45RO-negative, CCR7-selected cells formed the naive CD8 fraction, which excluded terminally differentiated effector memory CD45RA+ cells. The healthy adult donors were HIV-negative and reported no recent acute infections or vaccinations. As concerns this clone: Its antigen is as yet unknown.

The sample taken for sequencing was naive CD8+ T cells sorted from blood. The TCR was taken from a man younger than 40 in good health. This chain links TRBV5-5 with TRBJ2-7; a possible D gene is TRBD1 (5 bases). DNA of the CDR3: TGTGCCAGCAGCTTGTGGCAGGGTAGCCACGAGCAGTACTTC. Translation gives CASSLWQGSHEQYF.